The sequence of this T cell receptor (beta chain) was determined in a study of beta chain features in type 1 diabetes (dated by TCRdb to the late 2010s). Study-level background: Patients and healthy donors did not differ in mean age, gender distribution, total cell number or subset yield. A total of about 100,000,000 sorted cells were examined across all samples, and RNA yield correlated strongly with the number of cells per subset. The study compared the TCRB repertoires of sorted circulating CD4+ T cell subsets in recently diagnosed type 1 diabetes patients with those in matched healthy donors. Regulatory and stem cell-like memory subsets were obtained from only 8 patients and about 8 healthy donors, while naive and central memory subsets were obtained from all 30 or so donors. Broader findings and caveats from the paper: Because cDNA was sequenced instead of genomic DNA, highly expressing activated cells could be over-represented, though the groups showed no difference in activation or CD3 levels. Shorter templates might be favored by PCR, yet because patient and control samples were amplified and corrected together, any such skew would affect both groups equally. Because the HLA sub-analyses included only small numbers of individuals, any influence of HLA type on TCRB rearrangement was left unresolved. Naive, central memory and regulatory TCRB repertoires appeared more similar among patients than among healthy donors. Patients with type 1 diabetes made fewer insertions and deleted more nucleotides at VDJ recombination sites, implying thymic rearrangement abnormalities. In all four CD4+ subsets, TCRB CDR3 length was moderately but significantly shorter in type 1 diabetes patients.

The CDR3 runs 14 amino acids, cysteine and phenylalanine included. Only the CDR3 part of the read is kept: 42 bases, read in frame from the first base. V and J are truncated by 3 bases and 5 bases respectively, leaving an intervening sequence of 13 bases. Per the germline V gene (reference sequence), SEHNR is the CDR1 and FQNEAQ is the CDR2. The entire isolated RNA was reverse transcribed using the High Capacity cDNA Reverse Transcription Kit, and thus expressed TCRB transcripts were sequenced. Deep immunoSEQ sequencing was performed on naive, central memory and regulatory T cell samples, with an average of about 4 million total reads per sample. After sorted cells were lysed in RLT buffer, RNA was extracted with DNase-treated RNeasy Micro or Mini kits, with the choice depending on cell number. Each cell subset was processed separately to prevent cross-contamination, with patient and healthy donor samples processed together. The immunoSEQ multiplex PCR was used to amplify TCRB sequences from cDNA, generating 87-bp fragments that spanned the CDR3 region. Sequencing of the amplicons was performed on the Illumina HiSeq platform. In the paper's pipeline: PCR bias was corrected computationally using synthetic template baselines, and reads within Hamming distance 2 were collapsed, with unmergeable singletons discarded. Reads were aligned to IMGT to assign V, D and J genes, CDR3 length, and insertions or deletions at six rearrangement sites. Within each subset, clonotype counts were normalized to sorted cell number, after which true diversity and Gini coefficients were computed with the tcR R package. Repertoire sharing was quantified using the overlap coefficient calculated on TCRB nucleotide sequences. As stored in TCRdb, this immuneACCESS dataset retains in-frame rearrangements with V and J assigned. A fraction of the clones does not appear; measured against another copy, unresolved V genes explain less than half of the discrepancy, and the remainder lacks a known reason. That table furnishes V, J and clone size, whereas the DNA furnished D and trimming. The table for this sample lists approximately 100,000 clones; roughly 28% of them were counted only once. 0.53% of the sample lies in the top ten.

This clone was picked up a small number of times. It has no known antigen specificity. No base quality values were provided; no much bigger clone lies one nucleotide off. Each donor gave one peripheral blood draw, averaging roughly 100 mL, which was collected into heparinised tubes. Naive, central memory, regulatory and stem cell-like memory CD4+ T cells were sorted on a BD FACSAria II using a panel including CD45RO, CCR7, CD25, CD127, CD95 and CD27. A purity above 95% was achieved for all sorted populations. PBMCs were isolated immediately by Lymphoprep density gradient centrifugation and stained directly without culture. Samples were stained and sorted in pairs, with one healthy donor and one patient per experiment, so that batch effects were minimized.

The sequencing input was central memory CD4+ T cells from blood. The chain is assembled from TRBV7-9 and TRBJ1-1; a tentative D call is TRBD1 (5 bases match). The sequence was collected from a woman between 18 and 29 years old with type 1 diabetes. At the DNA level, the sequence is TGTGCCAGCAGCTTTGAAGGGGCGCCTACTGAAGCTTTCTTT. The resulting protein is CASSFEGAPTEAFF.